The 4 T cell receptor beta chains listed next were all sequenced from one sample in a study of graft-versus-host responses after intestinal transplantation. Plating of some 200,000 CFSE-labeled responder cells was done together with some 200,000 irradiated, violet-dye-labeled stimulator cells. TCRdb's copy holds only in-frame clones and misses some; the assay was immunoSEQ multiplex PCR. Counted here are around 21,000 clones, 44% occurring once; the ten biggest clones make up approximately 1.4%. The sample consisted of alloreactive CD8+ T cells from a mixed lymphocyte reaction culture, taken before transplantation. As for subset: CFSE-low proliferating T cells sorted from approximately six-day pre-transplant mixed lymphocyte reaction (GvH or HvG direction). Receptors were obtained from a human patient who was an organ donor for intestinal transplantation.

This clone was counted once. The rearrangement links TRBV9 to TRBJ2-7; the match to TRBD2 covers 12 bases. With 5 bases clipped from V and 2 bases from J, the junction kept 2 bases outside the gene matches. CDR1 and CDR2 from the germline V gene are SGDLS and YYNGEE. The CDR3 extends over 14 amino acids. CDR3 protein: CASSPSGRAYEQYF. The CDR3 coding sequence is TGTGCCAGCAGTCCTAGCGGGAGGGCCTACGAGCAGTACTTC.

By its share, this clone is medium-sized (0.01 to 0.1%). The V gene is TRBV6-1, the J gene TRBJ2-7, with D unclear. V was cut by 2 bases and J by 2 bases, with 10 bases left in between. Germline V CDR1 and CDR2: MNHNS, SASEGT. The CDR3 is made up of 14 amino acids. Written as DNA, the CDR3 is TGTGCCAGCAGTGAACTCCGGGTAGCCTACGAGCAGTACTTC. Its translation is CASSELRVAYEQYF.

This clone has only a few counts. The chain couples TRBV5-1 to TRBJ2-1, with unresolved D. Germline-derived CDR1 and CDR2 are SGHRS and YFSETQ. Trimming cost V 1 base and J 6 bases, with 8 bases left between them. This CDR3 comprises 13 residues. The CDR3 here is CASSLLGSNEQFF. The CDR3 nucleotides read TGCGCCAGCAGCTTGTTAGGGTCCAATGAGCAGTTCTTC.

J is TRBJ2-7 and V is TRBV2; 12 nucleotides align to TRBD2. The CDR3 sequence is 15 residues long. Trimming took 6 bases from V and 4 from J; bases not matched to a gene: 7. Germline values: CDR1 SNHLY, CDR2 FYNNEI. CDR3 coding DNA: TGTGCCAGCAGCCCCAGACTAGCGGGAGAGTACGAGCAGTACTTC. This gives the protein CASSPRLAGEYEQYF.